This T cell receptor (beta chain) was found in a study of control samples from healthy donors and cancer patients. CDR1 and CDR2 from the germline V gene are SGHRS and YFSETQ. Trimming took off 3 bases at V and 1 base at J, with 9 bases between the two ends. There are 14 residues in the CDR3. Measured with immunoSEQ multiplex PCR; TCRdb has only the in-frame clones, and not every one. The data contain tens of thousands of clones, over 65% of them singletons. The sequenced sample consisted of PBMCs. The clonotype was recovered from a woman aged 45-65 years with lung cancer. The gene calls are TRBV5-1 and TRBJ2-3; the D gene is possibly TRBD2 (6 bases). Here the CDR3 reads CASSSPGGTDTQYF. CDR3 in DNA: TGCGCCAGCAGCTCCCCGGGAGGCACAGATACGCAGTATTTT.